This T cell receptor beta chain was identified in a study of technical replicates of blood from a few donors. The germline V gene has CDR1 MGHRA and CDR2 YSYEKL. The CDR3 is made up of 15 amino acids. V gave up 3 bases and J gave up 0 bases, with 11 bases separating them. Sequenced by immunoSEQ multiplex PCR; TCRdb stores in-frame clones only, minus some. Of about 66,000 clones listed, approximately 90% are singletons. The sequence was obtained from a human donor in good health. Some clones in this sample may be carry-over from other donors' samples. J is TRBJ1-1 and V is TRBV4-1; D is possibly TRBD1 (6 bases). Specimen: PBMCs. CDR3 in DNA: TGCGCCAGCAGCCAGGGGACACTCATGAACACTGAAGCTTTCTTT. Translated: CASSQGTLMNTEAFF.